This T cell receptor beta chain was found in a study of shared clonotypes between healthy human individuals. Sequencing used immunoSEQ multiplex PCR; TCRdb keeps in-frame clones, though not all of them. The sample has some 1,600,000 clones; roughly 98% are singletons. All donors were healthy HIV-negative adults lacking recent acute infections or vaccinations. Negatively enriched CD4+ T cells were divided by CD45RA into naive and memory. The germline CDR1 and CDR2 sequences are KGHSH and LQKENI. Trimming shortened V by 0 bases and J by 4 bases, and 14 bases separated the two germline ends. The CDR3 extends over 16 amino acids.

The V gene is TRBV18, the J gene TRBJ2-3, with D possibly TRBD2 on 6 matching bases. The origin of this receptor is a man under 40 in good health. The material sequenced was naive CD4+ T cells sorted from blood. The subset was: CD45RA+ positively selected. The CDR3, as DNA: TGTGCCAGCTCACCACCGGAGGGAGTAAGCGCAGATACGCAGTATTTT. Protein product: CASSPPEGVSADTQYF.